The 11 T cell receptor beta chains presented below share a single source sample, sequenced in a study of blood T cell repertoires in COVID-19. Measured with immunoSEQ multiplex PCR; TCRdb has only the in-frame clones, and not every one. This sample has about 220,000 clones, with less than 90% found just once. Sequencing input: peripheral blood. Source of these receptors: a man aged 30 to 45 with active or convalescent COVID-19.

This sequence joins TRBV29-1 and TRBJ2-7, with D perhaps TRBD1 (6 bases). V was clipped by 4 bases and J by 2 bases, with 12 bases between them. The CDR3 is 13 residues long. Germline V gene lookup returns CDR1 SQVTM and CDR2 ANQGSEA. Written as DNA, the CDR3 is TGCAGCGTTGCTGGGACATATCCCTACGAGCAGTACTTC. Its protein is CSVAGTYPYEQYF.

This chain connects TRBV7-3 to TRBJ1-2, with 7 bases lining up with TRBD1. Germline loops: CDR1 SGHTA, CDR2 FQGTGA. The CDR3 contains 14 residues. The junction had 8 bases not matched to a gene; V was cut back by 4 bases and J by 6 bases. The CDR3: CASSSTGAGDGYTF. CDR3 in DNA: TGTGCCAGCAGCTCAACAGGGGCCGGCGATGGCTACACCTTC.

The chain uses TRBV7-2 and TRBJ2-7; TRBD1 might be the D (6 bases). Per germline, CDR1 SGHTA and CDR2 FQGNSA. This CDR3 spans 13 amino acids. V shed 6 bases and J shed 6 bases, with 15 bases lying between them. CDR3 DNA sequence: TGTGCCAGCAGTCCCCCAGGGGTCGGCGAGCAGTACTTC. Translated, it gives CASSPPGVGEQYF.

The chain couples TRBV27 to TRBJ1-2; no firm D call. The CDR3 is 14 residues long. Germline loops: CDR1 MNHEY, CDR2 SMNVEV (reference sequence). With 1 base removed from V and 2 bases from J, the gap between germline ends came to 8 bases. CDR3 bases: TGTGCCAGCAGTTTATTGCCCAGGAACTATGGCTACACCTTC. This encodes CASSLLPRNYGYTF.

This rearrangement joins TRBV2 to TRBJ2-4, with unresolved D. V gave up 8 bases and J gave up 2 bases, with 10 bases separating them. Germline V gene data show CDR1 as SNHLY and CDR2 as FYNNEI. This CDR3 is 13 amino acids long. CDR3 protein: CASGQFPKNIQYF. CDR3 DNA: TGTGCCAGCGGCCAGTTCCCCAAAAACATTCAGTACTTC.

This chain's CDR3 is CASSYVSSADTQYF. The CDR3 DNA is TGTGCCAGCAGTTACGTTAGTAGCGCAGATACGCAGTATTTT. This chain joins TRBV6-2 or TRBV6-3 and TRBJ2-3; TRBD2 might be the D (5 bases). Germline-derived CDR1 and CDR2 are MNHEY and SVGEGT. The CDR3 runs to 14 residues. V lost 2 bases and J lost 4, with 10 bases in between.

The J gene is TRBJ1-1, the V gene TRBV30; D perhaps matches TRBD1 (6 bases). The CDR3 has 14 residues. Deletions cut 3 bases from V and 5 bases from J, with 16 bases between. Germline V gene sequence: CDR1 GTSNPN, CDR2 SVGIG (reference sequence). Here the CDR3 reads CAWRRKGQGTEAFF. The CDR3 bases are TGTGCCTGGAGAAGGAAGGGCCAGGGGACTGAAGCTTTCTTT.

This clone has a single count. This chain links TRBV5-1 with TRBJ2-1; 13 bases map to TRBD2. In germline, CDR1 is SGHRS, CDR2 YFSETQ. The CDR3 covers 15 residues. J was trimmed by 8 bases and V by 4 bases; bases with no gene match: 6. CDR3 nucleotide sequence: TGCGCCAGCAGCCCAAGGACTAGCGGGGGATATGAGCAGTTCTTC. Its translation is CASSPRTSGGYEQFF. Together with reference TRBV5-1 and TRBJ2-1, the CDR3 gives the full variable domain: KAGVTQTPRYLIKTRGQQVTLSCSPISGHRSVSWYQQTPGQGLQFLFEYFSETQRNKGNFPGRFSGRQFSNSRSEMNVSTLELGDSALYLCASSPRTSGGYEQFFGPGTRLTVL.

The rearrangement uses TRBV6-6 and TRBJ1-1; possible D gene TRBD1, 6 bases. CDR1 and CDR2 from the germline V gene are MNHNY and SVGAGI (reference sequence). The CDR3 spans 15 residues. V gave up 7 bases and J gave up 4 bases, with 19 bases separating them. CDR3 sequence: CASTDKRGRTTEAFF. The DNA for the CDR3 is TGTGCCAGCACCGACAAGAGGGGGAGAACCACTGAAGCTTTCTTT.

This clone occurred a few times. The V gene is TRBV27, the J gene TRBJ1-1, with D perhaps TRBD1 (6 bases). CDR1 and CDR2 from the germline V gene are MNHEY and SMNVEV (reference sequence). The CDR3 is 16 amino acids. Trimming pared 6 bases from V and 0 bases from J, leaving 17 bases between. CDR3 sequence reads: CASSREPGQVNTEAFF. The CDR3 nucleotides are TGTGCCAGCAGCCGAGAACCGGGACAAGTGAACACTGAAGCTTTCTTT.

This sequence joins TRBV18 and TRBJ2-2; 8 nucleotides match TRBD2. Germline V gives CDR1 KGHSH, CDR2 LQKENI. This CDR3 spans 15 amino acids. V dropped 5 bases and J dropped 5; count of bases not matched to a gene: 7. As DNA, the CDR3 is TGTGCCAGCTCAACGGGAGGGGGAACAACCGGGGAGCTGTTTTTT. Amino acids: CASSTGGGTTGELFF.